These 25 T cell receptor beta chains were all obtained from the same sample, sequenced in a study of shared clonotypes between healthy human individuals. Using immunoSEQ multiplex PCR, the repertoire was profiled, and TCRdb retains in-frame clones only, with some absent. The data show fewer than 550,000 clones, approximately 79% seen once. The specimen was PBMCs. The source is a woman aged 40 to 50 in good health. Some clones in this sample may be carry-over from other donors' samples.

For the CDR3, the DNA is TGTGCCAGCAGCTCGTTGAGCGGAAACACCATATATTTT. Its protein product is CASSSLSGNTIYF. The chain combines TRBV5-4 with TRBJ1-3, with D uncertain. The CDR3 runs to 13 residues. Trimming left V 3 bases short and J 4 bases short, with 8 bases between. Germline CDR1 reads SGHNT; CDR2 reads YYREEE (reference sequence).

This chain uses TRBV28 with TRBJ2-2; D perhaps matches TRBD2 (6 bases). Germline CDR1 reads MDHEN; CDR2 reads SYDVKM. This CDR3 contains 16 residues. Trimming cost V 6 bases and J 6 bases, with 20 bases left between them. CDR3 protein: CASSHPGVQVAGELFF. CDR3 coding DNA: TGTGCCAGCAGCCACCCGGGAGTACAGGTCGCCGGGGAGCTGTTTTTT.

The gene calls are TRBV28 and TRBJ2-7, with D unclear. V dropped 1 base and J dropped 2 bases, with 3 bases sitting between them. Germline V lookup: CDR1 MDHEN, CDR2 SYDVKM. This CDR3 is 12 amino acids long. The CDR3 spells CASSLFPYEQYF. CDR3 sequence (DNA): TGTGCCAGCAGTTTATTCCCCTACGAGCAGTACTTC.

This chain connects TRBV28 to TRBJ2-7; TRBD1 matches at 10 bases. The CDR3 runs to 16 residues. V was clipped by 5 bases and J by 1 base; unmatched bases: 8. Germline values: CDR1 MDHEN, CDR2 SYDVKM. CDR3 amino acids: CASSPPGTGASYEQYF. For the CDR3, the DNA is TGTGCCAGCAGTCCTCCCGGGACAGGGGCATCCTACGAGCAGTACTTC.

This clone has just one count. This chain joins TRBV5-1 and TRBJ2-7, with D possibly matching TRBD2 (5 bases). This CDR3 has 13 amino acids. CDR1 SGHRS and CDR2 YFSETQ come from the germline V gene. V was trimmed by 0 bases and J by 5 bases, leaving 9 bases between them. DNA of the CDR3: TGCGCCAGCAGCTTGGTAGCGTACGACGAGCAGTACTTC. Amino acids: CASSLVAYDEQYF.

The chain is built from TRBV28 and TRBJ2-7; D possibly corresponds to TRBD1 (6 bases). Germline V CDR1 and CDR2: MDHEN, SYDVKM. The CDR3 is 14 residues long. V lost 7 bases and J 3 bases, leaving 16 bases between the germline ends. CDR3 in DNA: TGTGCCAGCACCACAGGGAGAACGGTCTACGAGCAGTACTTC. This gives the protein CASTTGRTVYEQYF. The variable domain in full, with the rest retrieved from reference TRBV28 and TRBJ2-7, is DVKVTQSSRYLVKRTGEKVFLECVQDMDHENMFWYRQDPGLGLRLIYFSYDVKMKEKGDIPEGYSVSREKKERFSLILESASTNQTSMYLCASTTGRTVYEQYFGPGTRLTVT.

V usage is TRBV7-2 and J usage is TRBJ1-2, with TRBD1 matching 8 bases. J gave up 7 bases and V 4 bases, and 5 bases lay outside the gene matches. Germline-derived CDR1 and CDR2 are SGHTA and FQGNSA. CDR3 length: 13 amino acids. CDR3 loop: CASSSAGGTGYTF. The CDR3 region has the DNA TGTGCCAGCAGCTCGGCAGGGGGCACTGGCTACACCTTC.

V gene TRBV28 combines with J gene TRBJ2-7; D tentatively reads TRBD1 or TRBD2 (5 bases each). Germline CDR1 is MDHEN and CDR2 is SYDVKM. Trimming took off 6 bases at V and 2 bases at J, with 11 bases between the two ends. The CDR3 has 13 residues. In DNA, the CDR3 is TGTGCCAGCAGGGCCGGGGCCACCTACGAGCAGTACTTC. This encodes CASRAGATYEQYF.

V is TRBV6-5 and J is TRBJ1-2; D is perhaps TRBD1 (5 bases). Germline CDR1 reads MNHEY; CDR2 reads SVGAGI. Between the trimmed V and J ends, which lost 5 bases and 8 bases, there was a span of 18 bases. The CDR3 is made up of 14 amino acids. The CDR3, as DNA: TGTGCCAGCAGTACCCCCGGGGGGTTTTGGGGCTACACCTTC. Translating gives CASSTPGGFWGYTF.

The chain employs TRBV11-1 and TRBJ2-5; TRBD1 matches 9 bases. The V and J ends lost 4 bases and 1 base, in that order; junction bases with no gene match: 4. The CDR3 is made up of 15 amino acids. Germline-derived CDR1 and CDR2 are SGHAT and FQDESV (reference sequence). The CDR3 reads CASSSWTGAQETQYF. CDR3 bases: TGTGCCAGCAGCTCCTGGACAGGGGCCCAAGAGACCCAGTACTTC. Filled out from reference TRBV11-1 and TRBJ2-5, the complete variable domain reads EAEVAQSPRYKITEKSQAVAFWCDPISGHATLYWYRQILGQGPELLVQFQDESVVDDSQLPKDRFSAERLKGVDSTLKIQPAELGDSAMYLCASSSWTGAQETQYFGPGTRLLVL.

This chain links TRBV4-2 with TRBJ2-2; 13 nucleotides match TRBD2. V lost 0 bases to trimming and J lost 6 bases; unmatched junction nucleotides: 7. Germline lookup yields CDR1 LGHNA and CDR2 YNFKEQ. The CDR3 is made up of 18 amino acids. In DNA form, the CDR3 reads TGTGCCAGCAGCCAAGATCTTGGGGGACTAGCGGGATCCGGGGAGCTGTTTTTT. Protein sequence: CASSQDLGGLAGSGELFF.

This chain uses TRBV29-1 with TRBJ2-5; D is unclear. Germline V CDR1 and CDR2: SQVTM, ANQGSEA. CDR3 length equals 10 residues. V was cut by 6 bases and J by 5 bases, with 7 bases left in between. The CDR3 reads CSVAVETQYF. As DNA, the CDR3 is TGCAGCGTCGCCGTGGAGACCCAGTACTTC. The whole variable domain, filled in from reference TRBV29-1 and TRBJ2-5, reads SAVISQKPSRDICQRGTSLTIQCQVDSQVTMMFWYRQQPGQSLTLIATANQGSEATYESGFVIDKFPISRPNLTFSTLTVSNMSPEDSSIYLCSVAVETQYFGPGTRLLVL.

The chain joins TRBV29-1 to TRBJ2-1; TRBD2 is a possible D gene (5 bases). V gave up 6 bases and J gave up 6 bases, with 12 bases separating them. The CDR3 totals 12 residues. Germline values: CDR1 SQVTM, CDR2 ANQGSEA. In DNA form, the CDR3 reads TGCAGCGTCGGGGAAAGGACCAATGAGCAGTTCTTC. Translation gives CSVGERTNEQFF.

The chain joins TRBV28 to TRBJ1-1; D unclear. V was clipped by 3 bases and J by 11 bases, with 16 bases between them. The CDR3 contains 13 residues. The germline gives CDR1 MDHEN, CDR2 SYDVKM. Here the CDR3 reads CASSLGWGGYAFF. The CDR3 coding sequence is TGTGCCAGCAGTTTGGGGTGGGGAGGGTACGCTTTCTTT.

This sequence joins TRBV2 and TRBJ2-2; D is perhaps TRBD1 or TRBD2 (6 bases each). The CDR3 contains 17 residues. Per the germline V gene, CDR1 is SNHLY and CDR2 is FYNNEI. V shed 6 bases and J shed 5 bases, with 22 bases lying between them. CDR3 in DNA: TGTGCCAGCAGATTACTAGCCGGGGGCGTGGGGACCGGGGAGCTGTTTTTT. Translation: CASRLLAGGVGTGELFF.

V gene TRBV18 combines with J gene TRBJ2-1; TRBD1 matches 8 bases. CDR1 is KGHSH, CDR2 LQKENI, per germline. The CDR3 length is 14 residues. After removal of 8 bases from V and 6 bases from J, the junction contained 9 bases not matched to a gene. The DNA for the CDR3 is TGTGCCAGCGCAGACAGGGGTGGTGGCAATGAGCAGTTCTTC. Translating it yields CASADRGGGNEQFF.

The chain employs TRBV9 and TRBJ2-1, with 10 bases identical to TRBD2. CDR1 and CDR2 (germline): SGDLS, YYNGEE. V gave up 4 bases and J gave up 4 bases; unmatched junction bases: 5. The CDR3 consists of 15 residues. The DNA for the CDR3 is TGTGCCAGCAGCATAGGACTAGCGGTTTACAATGAGCAGTTCTTC. Encoded protein: CASSIGLAVYNEQFF.

This CDR3 is CASSLPPQRGSYEQYF. In DNA form, the CDR3 reads TGTGCCAGCAGCCTCCCGCCCCAGCGGGGCTCCTACGAGCAGTACTTC. The chain recombines TRBV5-5 with TRBJ2-7; 7 bases map to TRBD2. Germline V CDR1 and CDR2: SGHKS, YYEKEE (reference sequence). With V trimmed by 4 bases and J by 0 bases, 10 bases remained unmatched. The CDR3 consists of 16 residues.

Points on this clone: This may be a read error, as it is one base from a much larger clone. The chain is built from TRBV6-4 and TRBJ2-1; 8 bases are a match to TRBD2. The germline gives CDR1 MRHNA, CDR2 SNTAGT. The CDR3 consists of 15 residues. V shed 0 bases and J 2 bases; nucleotides not matched to a gene: 0. The CDR3 protein is CASSDSAGAYNEQFF. CDR3 bases: TGTGCCAGCAGTGACTCAGCGGGAGCCTACAATGAGCAGTTCTTC.

This clone appeared a single time. The chain has TRBV10-3 and TRBJ2-7, with 8 bases lining up with TRBD1. This CDR3 has 13 amino acids. The germline gives CDR1 ENHRY, CDR2 SYGVKD. V was pared by 7 bases and J by 5 bases, with 7 bases of the junction left unmatched. As DNA, the CDR3 is TGTGCCATCACAAGGACAGGGTTGGACGAGCAGTACTTC. Translating it yields CAITRTGLDEQYF.

The chain combines TRBV5-1 with TRBJ2-3, with D possibly TRBD2 on 6 matching bases. This CDR3 is built from 14 residues. The germline gives CDR1 SGHRS, CDR2 YFSETQ. V shed 5 bases and J shed 0 bases, with 10 bases lying between them. The CDR3 loop reads CASSDSGSTDTQYF. CDR3 DNA: TGCGCCAGCAGTGATAGCGGAAGCACAGATACGCAGTATTTT.

The V gene is TRBV28, the J gene TRBJ2-7, with 9 positions matching TRBD2. CDR1 and CDR2 (germline): MDHEN, SYDVKM. The CDR3 has 14 amino acids. With 5 bases clipped from V and 7 bases from J, the junction kept 9 bases outside the gene matches. The CDR3 nucleotides read TGTGCCAGCAGTCGAGCGGGAGGTCGCCTGGAGCAGTACTTC. Residues: CASSRAGGRLEQYF.

Here the CDR3 DNA reads TGTGCCAGCAGCTTAGATCGTTTGGGCCAGCCCCAGCATTTT. This codes for CASSLDRLGQPQHF. The genes are TRBV11-2 and TRBJ1-5; no firm D call. Germline V CDR1 and CDR2: SGHAT, FQNNGV. Trimming stripped 0 bases from V and 7 bases from J, with 10 bases between. CDR3 length: 14 residues.

The V gene is TRBV2, the J gene TRBJ2-7; TRBD2 is a possible D gene (6 bases). Trimming removed 10 bases at V and 2 bases at J, with 18 bases between. This CDR3 contains 14 residues. Germline V gives CDR1 SNHLY, CDR2 FYNNEI. CDR3 sequence (DNA): TGTGCCATCTCGACGGGACTTAAGGCCTACGAGCAGTACTTC. It specifies CAISTGLKAYEQYF.

Many counts were recorded for this clone. The chain couples TRBV6-6 to TRBJ1-5; TRBD1 matches at 10 bases. CDR3 length equals 15 residues. The V gene end was trimmed by 4 bases and the J gene end by 4 bases; junction bases not matched to a gene: 4. Per the germline V gene, CDR1 is MNHNY and CDR2 is SVGAGI (reference sequence). The CDR3, as DNA: TGTGCCAGCAGTTCCCGACAGGGGGCGAATCAGCCCCAGCATTTT. Amino acid sequence: CASSSRQGANQPQHF.